This T cell receptor (beta chain) derives from a study of response to subunit inactivated influenza vaccine. The study's findings and limits: New T cells are recruited in small numbers by each seasonal influenza vaccination, according to the authors' suggestion.

Turning to this clonotype: Its cognate antigen is unknown.

The CDR3 has 14 amino acids. From germline, CDR1 is SGDLS and CDR2 YYNGEE. Trimming removed 0 bases from V and 1 base from J, with 7 bases in between. In TCRdb, the RT-PCR reads were re-called with MiXCR into one record per CDR3 protein. This sample has about 830,000 distinct CDR3 sequences, with about 18% found just once. The clonotype comes from a man in his fifties or sixties who received an inactivated influenza vaccine. The chain has TRBV9 and TRBJ2-5; D gene ambiguous. This specimen was PBMCs from blood, taken 5 to 6 days after vaccination. CDR3 sequence reads: CASSVGWSQETQYF. For the CDR3, the DNA is TGTGCCAGCAGCGTAGGTTGGAGCCAAGAGACCCAGTACTTC. Looking up the rest from reference TRBV9 and TRBJ2-5 gives the full variable domain: DSGVTQTPKHLITATGQRVTLRCSPRSGDLSVYWYQQSLDQGLQFLIQYYNGEERAKGNILERFSAQQFPDLHSELNLSSLELGDSALYFCASSVGWSQETQYFGPGTRLLVL.